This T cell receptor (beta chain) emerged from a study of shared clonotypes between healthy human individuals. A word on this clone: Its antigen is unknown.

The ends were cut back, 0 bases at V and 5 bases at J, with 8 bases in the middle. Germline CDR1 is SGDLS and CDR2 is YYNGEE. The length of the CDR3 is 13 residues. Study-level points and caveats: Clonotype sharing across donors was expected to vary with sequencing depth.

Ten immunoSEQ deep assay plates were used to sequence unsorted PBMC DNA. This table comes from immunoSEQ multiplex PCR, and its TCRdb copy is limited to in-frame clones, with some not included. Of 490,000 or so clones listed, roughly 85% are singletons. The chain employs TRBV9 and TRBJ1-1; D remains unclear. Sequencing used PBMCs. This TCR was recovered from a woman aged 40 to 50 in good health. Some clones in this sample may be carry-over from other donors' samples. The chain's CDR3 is CASSVGVRTEAFF. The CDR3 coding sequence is TGTGCCAGCAGCGTAGGTGTGAGGACTGAAGCTTTCTTT.